What follows are 25 T cell receptor beta chains derived from one specimen sequenced in a study of T cells in Graves' hyperthyroidism and ophthalmopathy. Amplification of TCR beta CDR3 regions was performed using RNA transcripts as template. First-round RT-PCR targeting the TCR CDR3 was performed with the HTBI primer set. TCRdb itself ran the multiplex PCR reads through MiXCR, one entry per CDR3 protein. The sample shows under 650,000 distinct CDR3 sequences, about a sixth of them seen only once. Sequenced: blood. These receptor sequences come from a woman between 25 and 40 years old with Graves' hyperthyroidism.

This rearrangement joins TRBV24-1 to TRBJ2-1; D might be TRBD2 (5 bases). V lost 0 bases, J lost 2 bases, and 10 bases lay in between. The germline gives CDR1 KGHDR, CDR2 SFDVKD. The CDR3 contains 16 residues. In nucleotides, the CDR3 is TGTGCCACCAGTGATTTGAAGGCTAGCACCTACAATGAGCAGTTCTTC. Translated, it gives CATSDLKASTYNEQFF.

The chain combines TRBV14 with TRBJ2-5; no definite D call. V lost 0 bases and J lost 1, with 18 bases in between. The CDR3 consists of 18 residues. Germline V gives CDR1 SGHDN, CDR2 FVKESK. CDR3 protein: CASSQDRASLNRQETQYF. The CDR3, as DNA: TGTGCCAGCAGCCAAGATAGGGCCAGCTTAAATCGCCAAGAGACCCAGTACTTC. Together with reference TRBV14 and TRBJ2-5, the CDR3 gives the full variable domain: EAGVTQFPSHSVIEKGQTVTLRCDPISGHDNLYWYRRVMGKEIKFLLHFVKESKQDESGMPNNRFLAERTGGTYSTLKVQPAELEDSGVYFCASSQDRASLNRQETQYFGPGTRLLVL.

V gene TRBV7-2 combines with J gene TRBJ1-5; 10 bases line up with TRBD1. V lost 4 bases and J lost 0; bases outside the gene matches: 3. CDR3 length: 16 residues. Germline CDR1 and CDR2: SGHTA and FQGNSA. The CDR3 sequence is CASSSTGGGSNQPQHF. CDR3 coding DNA: TGTGCCAGCAGCTCGACAGGGGGCGGTAGCAATCAGCCCCAGCATTTT.

V usage is TRBV12-3 or TRBV12-4 and J usage is TRBJ1-1; TRBD1 agrees at 8 bases. The CDR3 is made up of 16 amino acids. The V segment lost 6 bases and the J segment 5 bases; nucleotides outside the gene matches: 14. The CDR3 here is CASSPGQGALGTEAFF. The DNA of the CDR3 is TGTGCCAGCAGCCCGGGGCAGGGGGCGCTTGGAACTGAAGCTTTCTTT.

The V call is TRBV10-3, the J call TRBJ2-7; D might be TRBD1 or TRBD2, each matching 7 bases. V was trimmed by 6 bases and J by 5 bases, leaving 14 bases between them. Germline V gene sequence: CDR1 ENHRY, CDR2 SYGVKD. The CDR3 totals 13 residues. This chain's CDR3 is CAIRGGGLNEQYF. In DNA, the CDR3 is TGTGCCATCAGGGGAGGGGGCTTAAACGAGCAGTACTTC.

The J gene is TRBJ2-3, the V gene TRBV9, with 8 bases lining up with TRBD2. The V gene end was trimmed by 2 bases and the J gene end by 1 base; junction bases not matched to a gene: 3. CDR1 is SGDLS, CDR2 YYNGEE, per germline. The CDR3 runs to 15 residues. As DNA, the CDR3 is TGTGCCAGCAGCGTGGGACTAGTGGGCACAGATACGCAGTATTTT. Protein: CASSVGLVGTDTQYF.

At least ten counts were recorded for this clonotype. The chain carries TRBV7-8 and TRBJ1-1, with D unresolved. CDR1 is SGHVS and CDR2 is FQNEAQ in the germline V gene. V lost 1 base, J lost 11 bases, and 11 bases lay in between. The CDR3 has 12 amino acids. The CDR3 region has the DNA TGTGCCAGCAGCTTAGACCGGTTGGTGGCTTTCTTT. It translates to CASSLDRLVAFF.

Ten or more counts support this clonotype. The chain couples TRBV5-1 to TRBJ1-2; no firm D call. This CDR3 comprises 11 residues. Germline lookup yields CDR1 SGHRS and CDR2 YFSETQ. V lost 4 bases and J lost 4, with 5 bases in between. CDR3 coding DNA: TGCGCCAGCAGCAACCGCTATGGCTACACCTTC. As protein: CASSNRYGYTF.

This clonotype was detected many times. The chain employs TRBV11-3 and TRBJ1-1; D is perhaps TRBD1 (5 bases). Germline V gene lookup returns CDR1 SGHNT and CDR2 YENEEA. Trimming stripped 5 bases from V and 2 bases from J, with 15 bases between. The length of the CDR3 is 15 residues. In nucleotides, the CDR3 is TGTGCCAGCAGCCGCGACTACGGGACCAACACTGAAGCTTTCTTT. Its translation is CASSRDYGTNTEAFF.

About this clonotype itself: Being one base from a much bigger clone, this may be a read error. The chain links TRBV12-3 or TRBV12-4 to TRBJ1-4, with D unresolved. This CDR3 is 14 amino acids long. Trimming took off 4 bases at V and 6 bases at J, with 12 bases between the two ends. CDR3 coding DNA: TGTGCCAGCAGTTCTCGGAGAACCCATGAAAAACTGTTTTTT. Protein sequence: CASSSRRTHEKLFF.

This clonotype was seen at least ten times. V and J are TRBV6-1 and TRBJ1-1; D unresolved. This CDR3 comprises 13 residues. Germline lookup yields CDR1 MNHNS and CDR2 SASEGT. V gave up 2 bases and J gave up 1 base, with 5 bases separating them. Here the CDR3 DNA reads TGTGCCAGCAGTGAATTGGGGAACACTGAAGCTTTCTTT. This sequence encodes CASSELGNTEAFF.

In this sample, this clonotype turned up many times. The V and J genes are TRBV25-1 and TRBJ2-1; TRBD2 agrees at 9 bases. Germline values: CDR1 MGHDK, CDR2 SYGVNS. With 4 bases clipped from V and 5 bases from J, the junction kept 9 bases outside the gene matches. The CDR3 is 16 amino acids. In nucleotides, the CDR3 is TGTGCCAGCAGTGCCTTTAGCGGGAGAGGTCACAATGAGCAGTTCTTC. This encodes CASSAFSGRGHNEQFF.

The V call is TRBV15, the J call TRBJ2-5; 8 nucleotides match TRBD2. Germline-derived CDR1 and CDR2 are LNHNV and YYDKDF (reference sequence). This CDR3 comprises 15 residues. Germline trimming cut 4 bases from V and 2 bases from J; bases unmatched to any gene: 6. DNA for the CDR3: TGTGCCACCAGCAAGGCGGGAGGTAATCAAGAGACCCAGTACTTC. Amino acid sequence: CATSKAGGNQETQYF.

The chain uses TRBV9 and TRBJ2-2; D possibly corresponds to TRBD1 (6 bases). V dropped 4 bases and J dropped 7 bases, with 20 bases sitting between them. Looked up from germline, CDR1 is SGDLS and CDR2 is YYNGEE. The CDR3 spans 16 residues. The CDR3 nucleotides are TGTGCCAGCAGCCTCAGGGGAACTCCGGCCGTCGGGGAGCTGTTTTTT. Translating gives CASSLRGTPAVGELFF.

This clonotype has ten or more counts. The chain recombines TRBV27 with TRBJ2-1; 7 nucleotides line up with TRBD1. This CDR3 spans 13 amino acids. The V gene's germline CDR1 is MNHEY and CDR2 SMNVEV (reference sequence). The V segment lost 4 bases and the J segment 7 bases; nucleotides outside the gene matches: 4. The CDR3 nucleotides are TGTGCCAGCAGTTACAGGGGTGGTAATGAGCAGTTCTTC. Translation gives CASSYRGGNEQFF.

This clonotype was seen many times. The V gene is TRBV27, the J gene TRBJ2-3; TRBD1 matches at 9 bases. The germline V gene encodes CDR1 MNHEY and CDR2 SMNVEV (reference sequence). Germline trimming cut 5 bases from V and 0 bases from J; bases unmatched to any gene: 9. The CDR3 spans 17 residues. The CDR3 region is CASSALSGTGSTDTQYF. The CDR3 DNA reads TGTGCCAGCAGTGCCCTATCCGGGACAGGGAGCACAGATACGCAGTATTTT.

This clonotype was seen many times. This sequence joins TRBV7-2 and TRBJ1-1; no clear D. Germline V lookup: CDR1 SGHTA, CDR2 FQGNSA. V dropped 5 bases and J dropped 0 bases, with 10 bases sitting between them. The CDR3 consists of 14 residues. CDR3 sequence: CASSTQTLNTEAFF. CDR3 DNA sequence: TGTGCCAGCAGCACACAGACCTTGAACACTGAAGCTTTCTTT.

This chain uses TRBV11-2 with TRBJ2-5; D is unresolved. The CDR3 runs 13 residues. Trimming took 0 bases from V and 3 from J, leaving 5 bases between them. Per germline, CDR1 SGHAT and CDR2 FQNNGV. The CDR3 protein is CASSLDFKETQYF. The CDR3 DNA sequence: TGTGCCAGCAGCTTAGATTTTAAAGAGACCCAGTACTTC.

Regarding this clonotype: Since a much larger clone is just one base distant, this may be a read error. The CDR3 end shows no conserved phenylalanine or tryptophan, and so a read error is likely. V is TRBV28 and J is TRBJ2-5, with TRBD2 as a possible D gene (5 bases). With 2 bases removed from V and 1 base from J, the gap between germline ends came to 11 bases. The CDR3 is 15 amino acids. CDR1 is MDHEN, CDR2 SYDVKM, per germline. CDR3 sequence reads: CASSLLGEIQETQYL. The CDR3 coding sequence is TGTGCCAGCAGTTTACTGGGAGAGATCCAAGAGACCCAGTACCTC.

J is TRBJ2-2 and V is TRBV5-6, with 7 nucleotides matching TRBD2. CDR3 size: 16 residues. Germline CDR1 and CDR2: SGHDT and YYEEEE. V shed 1 base and J 4 bases; nucleotides not matched to a gene: 7. The chain's CDR3 is CASSLQGLTITGELFF. CDR3 coding DNA: TGTGCCAGCAGCTTGCAGGGACTAACGATCACCGGGGAGCTGTTTTTT.

This clonotype has a handful of counts. This rearrangement joins TRBV27 to TRBJ1-5; the D is unclear. The length of the CDR3 is 13 residues. CDR1 MNHEY and CDR2 SMNVEV come from the germline V gene (reference sequence). Trimming left V 2 bases short and J 4 bases short, with 6 bases between. CDR3 sequence reads: CASSLIGNQPQHF. CDR3 coding DNA: TGTGCCAGCAGTTTAATCGGGAATCAGCCCCAGCATTTT.

The rearrangement uses TRBV5-1 and TRBJ2-1; 8 bases align to TRBD2. CDR3 length: 16 amino acids. Germline V CDR1 and CDR2: SGHRS, YFSETQ. V lost 0 bases, J lost 8 bases, and 10 bases stayed unmatched. This CDR3 reads CASSLVDSGGGDEQFF. As DNA, the CDR3 is TGCGCCAGCAGCTTGGTGGACAGCGGGGGAGGGGATGAGCAGTTCTTC.

This clonotype has ten or more counts. CDR3 nucleotides: TGCAGTGCCGAGAGAGGGGCGGGGACTACCTACAATGAGCAGTTCTTC. This encodes CSAERGAGTTYNEQFF. The chain is built from TRBV20-1 and TRBJ2-1; 7 nucleotides align to TRBD2. CDR3 size: 16 residues. Trimming cost V 6 bases and J 2 bases; bases outside gene matches: 13. Germline V CDR1 and CDR2: DFQATT, SNEGSKA (reference sequence).

The V and J genes are TRBV6-1 and TRBJ2-3; possible D gene TRBD2, 5 bases. In germline, CDR1 is MNHNS, CDR2 SASEGT. The V gene lost 5 bases and the J gene lost 2 bases, with 11 bases spanning the gap. CDR3 length: 14 amino acids. The CDR3 DNA reads TGTGCCAGCAGTCATCGGGAAGCCACAGATACGCAGTATTTT. It encodes CASSHREATDTQYF.

This clonotype has at least ten counts. The V call is TRBV12-3 or TRBV12-4, the J call TRBJ2-3; 8 bases are a match to TRBD1. There are 16 residues in the CDR3. V was pared by 0 bases and J by 4 bases, with 6 bases of the junction left unmatched. The CDR3 sequence is CASSLARAGGADTQYF. CDR3 nucleotides: TGTGCCAGCAGTTTAGCGCGGGCAGGGGGCGCAGATACGCAGTATTTT.